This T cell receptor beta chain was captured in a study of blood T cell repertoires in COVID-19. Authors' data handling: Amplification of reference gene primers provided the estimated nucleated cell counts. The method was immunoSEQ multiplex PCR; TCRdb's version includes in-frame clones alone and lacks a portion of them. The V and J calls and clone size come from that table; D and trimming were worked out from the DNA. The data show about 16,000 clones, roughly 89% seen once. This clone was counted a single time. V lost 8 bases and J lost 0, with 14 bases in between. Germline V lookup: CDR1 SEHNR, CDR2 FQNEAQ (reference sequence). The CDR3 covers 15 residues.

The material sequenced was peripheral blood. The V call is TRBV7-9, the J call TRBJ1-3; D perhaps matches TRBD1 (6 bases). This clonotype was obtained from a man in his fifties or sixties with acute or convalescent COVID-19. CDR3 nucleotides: TGTGCCAGCTCGGTTGGGACAACCTCTGGAAACACCATATATTTT. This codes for CASSVGTTSGNTIYF.